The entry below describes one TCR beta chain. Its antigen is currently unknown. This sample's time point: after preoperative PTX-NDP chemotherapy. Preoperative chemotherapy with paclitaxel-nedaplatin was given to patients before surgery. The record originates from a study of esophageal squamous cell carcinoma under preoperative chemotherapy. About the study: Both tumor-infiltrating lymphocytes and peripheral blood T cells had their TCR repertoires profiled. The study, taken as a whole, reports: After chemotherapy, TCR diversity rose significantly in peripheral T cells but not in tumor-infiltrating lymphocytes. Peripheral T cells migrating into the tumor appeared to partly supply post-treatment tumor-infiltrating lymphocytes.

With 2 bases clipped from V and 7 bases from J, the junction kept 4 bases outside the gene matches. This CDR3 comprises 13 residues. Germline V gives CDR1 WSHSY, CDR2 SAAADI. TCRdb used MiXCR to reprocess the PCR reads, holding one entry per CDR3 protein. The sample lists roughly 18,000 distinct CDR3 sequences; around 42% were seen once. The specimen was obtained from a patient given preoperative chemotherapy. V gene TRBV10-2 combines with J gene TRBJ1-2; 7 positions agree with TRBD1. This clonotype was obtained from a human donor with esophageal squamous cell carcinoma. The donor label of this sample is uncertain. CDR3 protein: CASSEEGARGYTF. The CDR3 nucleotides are TGCGCCAGCAGTGAGGAGGGGGCGCGTGGCTACACCTTC.